The 30 T cell receptor beta chains below come from one sample, sequenced in a study of cytomegalovirus exposure and HLA in healthy donors. In the PCR, 60 Vbeta and 13 Jbeta primers were used. Assay used: immunoSEQ multiplex PCR; TCRdb lists only in-frame clones, some missing. The sample consists of about 200,000 clones, around three quarters of them appearing once. Sequenced sample: PBMCs. The receptors here all came from a man aged 30-40 years in good health and CMV-seronegative.

Only one count was recorded for this clone. This rearrangement joins TRBV5-1 to TRBJ2-7; 9 bases align to TRBD1. The CDR3 covers 15 residues. V trimming: 3 bases; J trimming: 1 base; junction bases outside the gene matches: 5. The germline V gene encodes CDR1 SGHRS and CDR2 YFSETQ. The CDR3 DNA is TGCGCCAGCAGCTACTCGGGACAGGGATCCTACGAGCAGTACTTC. This translates into CASSYSGQGSYEQYF.

The genes are TRBV5-6 and TRBJ2-3; 7 nucleotides line up with TRBD2. The CDR3 runs to 16 residues. In germline, CDR1 is SGHDT, CDR2 YYEEEE. The J segment lost 0 bases and the V segment lost 0 bases, leaving 4 bases of the junction unmatched. The CDR3 nucleotides are TGTGCCAGCAGCTTGGGCCTAGCGGAAAGCACAGATACGCAGTATTTT. Translated, it gives CASSLGLAESTDTQYF.

The V and J genes are TRBV28 and TRBJ2-2, with 8 bases fitting TRBD1. The CDR3 has 16 amino acids. J gave up 5 bases and V 2 bases, and 7 bases lay outside the gene matches. CDR1 is MDHEN and CDR2 is SYDVKM in the germline V gene. This CDR3 reads CASSLRAGGRTGELFF. CDR3 DNA: TGTGCCAGCAGTTTACGGGCAGGGGGCCGAACCGGGGAGCTGTTTTTT.

The V call is TRBV29-1, the J call TRBJ2-5; TRBD1 might be the D (6 bases). The CDR3 spans 12 residues. Germline CDR1 SQVTM, CDR2 ANQGSEA. Trimming shortened V by 6 bases and J by 1 base, and 9 bases separated the two germline ends. For the CDR3, the DNA is TGCAGCGTGGTGACAGGCCAAGAGACCCAGTACTTC. Amino acids: CSVVTGQETQYF.

The V and J genes are TRBV27 and TRBJ2-5, with 13 nucleotides matching TRBD2. The CDR3 contains 18 residues. Germline values: CDR1 MNHEY, CDR2 SMNVEV (reference sequence). The ends lost 3 bases at V and 4 bases at J; junction bases unmatched: 11. The DNA of the CDR3 is TGTGCCAGCAGTTTGAGGGGCACTAGCGGGAGGGTGGGAGAGACCCAGTACTTC. Amino acids: CASSLRGTSGRVGETQYF.

This clone was picked up a small number of times. This sequence joins TRBV5-6 and TRBJ2-7; no firm D call. Germline V gives CDR1 SGHDT, CDR2 YYEEEE. The length of the CDR3 is 13 residues. Trimming took 1 base from V and 3 from J, leaving 8 bases between them. DNA of the CDR3: TGTGCCAGCAGCTTGCGTACTTACTACGAGCAGTACTTC. Amino acids: CASSLRTYYEQYF.

This clone was observed a few times. The chain carries TRBV11-3 and TRBJ2-3; 11 nucleotides agree with TRBD1. This CDR3 region has 18 residues. Germline lookup yields CDR1 SGHNT and CDR2 YENEEA. V shed 5 bases, J shed 0 bases, and the junction held 10 bases outside the gene matches. CDR3 nucleotides: TGTGCCAGCAGCGCGGGACAGGGGGGCGCCTTTAGCACAGATACGCAGTATTTT. Translation: CASSAGQGGAFSTDTQYF.

The chain joins TRBV28 to TRBJ1-4; D might be TRBD1 (5 bases). The CDR3 totals 15 residues. The V gene's germline CDR1 is MDHEN and CDR2 SYDVKM. Between the trimmed V and J ends, which lost 10 bases and 8 bases, there was a span of 23 bases. This CDR3 reads CATLSVEPGGEKLFF. The CDR3 region has the DNA TGTGCCACCCTGTCGGTGGAACCCGGGGGGGAAAAACTGTTTTTT.

The J gene is TRBJ1-1, the V gene TRBV28; D is unclear. Germline CDR1 MDHEN, CDR2 SYDVKM. The CDR3 sequence is 13 residues long. V lost 6 bases and J 4 bases, leaving 12 bases between the germline ends. CDR3 protein: CASSPGLSTEAFF. In nucleotides, the CDR3 is TGTGCCAGCAGCCCCGGACTCTCCACTGAAGCTTTCTTT.

V is TRBV5-5 and J is TRBJ2-7; 7 nucleotides match TRBD1. The CDR3 contains 13 residues. Germline loops: CDR1 SGHKS, CDR2 YYEKEE (reference sequence). The junction had 5 bases not matched to a gene; V was cut back by 5 bases and J by 3 bases. The CDR3 reads CASSGTAYYEQYF. Written as DNA, the CDR3 is TGTGCCAGCAGTGGGACAGCTTACTACGAGCAGTACTTC.

The V call is TRBV27, the J call TRBJ1-6; 10 bases map to TRBD1. The CDR3 covers 14 residues. The germline CDR1 and CDR2 sequences are MNHEY and SMNVEV (reference sequence). The V and J ends lost 6 bases and 8 bases, in that order; junction bases with no gene match: 4. The CDR3 bases are TGTGCCAGCAGGGGGGGACAGGGGTATTCACCCCTCCACTTT. Translating gives CASRGGQGYSPLHF.

The chain employs TRBV5-1 and TRBJ1-1; D unresolved. CDR1 and CDR2 (germline): SGHRS, YFSETQ. This CDR3 is 15 amino acids long. V was trimmed by 3 bases and J by 4 bases, leaving 16 bases between them. The chain's CDR3 is CASSSLNPTSTEAFF. The CDR3 DNA reads as TGCGCCAGCAGCTCCTTAAATCCGACAAGCACTGAAGCTTTCTTT.

The chain carries TRBV15 and TRBJ2-1; TRBD2 matches at 13 bases. The CDR3 has 20 amino acids. The junction had 16 bases not matched to a gene; V was cut back by 5 bases and J by 3 bases. The germline V gene has CDR1 LNHNV and CDR2 YYDKDF (reference sequence). The CDR3 is CATSSAPEGTSGKVYNEQFF. CDR3 coding DNA: TGTGCCACCAGCTCAGCCCCGGAAGGGACTAGCGGGAAGGTCTACAATGAGCAGTTCTTC. Full variable domain (rest looked up from reference TRBV15 and TRBJ2-1): DAMVIQNPRYQVTQFGKPVTLSCSQTLNHNVMYWYQQKSSQAPKLLFHYYDKDFNNEADTPDNFQSRRPNTSFCFLDIRSPGLGDTAMYLCATSSAPEGTSGKVYNEQFFGPGTRLTVL.

The chain carries TRBV5-1 and TRBJ2-1; 9 bases match TRBD2. CDR3 size: 15 residues. The ends lost 1 base at V and 5 bases at J; junction bases unmatched: 4. CDR1 SGHRS and CDR2 YFSETQ come from the germline V gene. The CDR3 loop is CASSLRLAANNEQFF. For the CDR3, the DNA is TGCGCCAGCAGCTTGAGACTAGCGGCAAACAATGAGCAGTTCTTC.

This sequence joins TRBV5-1 and TRBJ1-1; 10 bases line up with TRBD1. CDR1 SGHRS and CDR2 YFSETQ come from the germline V gene. This CDR3 has 16 residues. The V segment lost 3 bases and the J segment 2 bases; nucleotides outside the gene matches: 7. The CDR3 is CASSWGRQGANTEAFF. In DNA, the CDR3 is TGCGCCAGCAGCTGGGGAAGACAGGGGGCAAACACTGAAGCTTTCTTT.

This clone was picked up one time. The V and J genes are TRBV9 and TRBJ2-1; 7 nucleotides align to TRBD1. There are 17 residues in the CDR3. CDR1 is SGDLS and CDR2 is YYNGEE in the germline V gene. Trimming removed 0 bases from V and 0 bases from J; junction bases left unmatched: 6. CDR3 nucleotide sequence: TGTGCCAGCAGCGTAGACCCCACAGGGGCCTCCTACAATGAGCAGTTCTTC. It is translated as CASSVDPTGASYNEQFF.

This CDR3 reads CASSWTSGTSYEQYF. CDR3 DNA sequence: TGCGCCAGCAGCTGGACTAGCGGTACCTCCTACGAGCAGTACTTC. The rearrangement joins TRBV5-1 to TRBJ2-7, with 10 nucleotides matching TRBD2. This CDR3 contains 15 residues. Unmatched junction bases numbered 3, after V lost 3 bases and J lost 0 bases. The germline CDR1 and CDR2 sequences are SGHRS and YFSETQ.

The rearrangement links TRBV5-1 to TRBJ2-1, with 13 bases identical to TRBD2. Germline loops: CDR1 SGHRS, CDR2 YFSETQ. V was pared by 4 bases and J by 6 bases, with 10 bases of the junction left unmatched. The CDR3 length is 17 residues. CDR3 protein: CASSGRGLAGVINEQFF. Written as DNA, the CDR3 is TGCGCCAGCAGCGGGCGCGGACTAGCGGGAGTAATCAATGAGCAGTTCTTC.

The chain joins TRBV15 to TRBJ2-5, with D possibly TRBD2 on 7 matching bases. The ends were cut back, 3 bases at V and 4 bases at J, with 12 bases in the middle. The CDR3 spans 14 residues. Germline CDR1 is LNHNV and CDR2 is YYDKDF (reference sequence). This chain's CDR3 is CATSRERGGETQYF. The CDR3 DNA follows: TGTGCCACCAGCAGGGAAAGGGGGGGAGAGACCCAGTACTTC.

This clone has just one count. The rearrangement joins TRBV4-1 to TRBJ2-7; 11 bases are shared with TRBD1. With 4 bases clipped from V and 2 bases from J, the junction kept 4 bases outside the gene matches. The CDR3 is 15 residues long. The germline V gene has CDR1 MGHRA and CDR2 YSYEKL. The CDR3 bases are TGCGCCAGCAGCCCCGTGGACAGGGGGCCCTACGAGCAGTACTTC. It yields the protein CASSPVDRGPYEQYF.

The V and J genes are TRBV6-1 and TRBJ2-7; possibly TRBD2 for D (6 bases). CDR1 MNHNS and CDR2 SASEGT come from the germline V gene. Trimming shortened V by 5 bases and J by 0 bases, and 11 bases separated the two germline ends. This CDR3 is 14 amino acids long. The CDR3 DNA reads as TGTGCCAGCAGTTCGGGACTCCTCTCCTACGAGCAGTACTTC. Translated: CASSSGLLSYEQYF.

The chain has TRBV4-1 and TRBJ2-1, with 10 bases that match TRBD2. The J segment lost 4 bases and the V segment lost 2 bases, leaving 8 bases of the junction unmatched. This CDR3 comprises 17 residues. The germline CDR1 and CDR2 sequences are MGHRA and YSYEKL. CDR3 in amino acids: CASSQIASGRSYNEQFF. The CDR3 bases are TGCGCCAGCAGCCAAATCGCTAGCGGGAGATCTTACAATGAGCAGTTCTTC.

This clone occurred a few times. The chain employs TRBV28 and TRBJ2-2; perhaps TRBD1 as D (6 bases). The length of the CDR3 is 16 residues. Germline values: CDR1 MDHEN, CDR2 SYDVKM. V lost 5 bases to trimming and J lost 2 bases, with 15 bases between them. CDR3 nucleotides: TGTGCCAGCAGTCCCCTGGGACAAGCTAACACCGGGGAGCTGTTTTTT. It codes for CASSPLGQANTGELFF.

V usage is TRBV7-8 and J usage is TRBJ2-7; D not certain. This CDR3 has 15 residues. V lost 1 base to trimming and J lost 2 bases, with 12 bases between them. Germline V gene data show CDR1 as SGHVS and CDR2 as FQNEAQ. CDR3 region: CASSLDQATPYEQYF. In nucleotides, the CDR3 is TGTGCCAGCAGCTTAGACCAGGCGACCCCCTACGAGCAGTACTTC.

This clone was observed once. J is TRBJ2-4 and V is TRBV19, with TRBD1 matching over 7 bases. The ends lost 0 bases at V and 0 bases at J; junction bases unmatched: 8. Looked up from germline, CDR1 is LNHDA and CDR2 is SQIVND (reference sequence). CDR3 length equals 18 residues. The CDR3 DNA is TGTGCCAGTAGTATAGATCTAAGACAGGGCTTAGCCAAAAACATTCAGTACTTC. Translation: CASSIDLRQGLAKNIQYF.

The chain recombines TRBV5-1 with TRBJ2-1; possibly TRBD2 for D (6 bases). Germline CDR1 is SGHRS and CDR2 is YFSETQ. The V and J ends lost 6 bases and 0 bases respectively, with 13 bases between them. This CDR3 is built from 15 residues. In DNA, the CDR3 is TGCGCCAGCACGCGGGACGGGAGCTCCTACAATGAGCAGTTCTTC. Translation: CASTRDGSSYNEQFF.

The chain combines TRBV21-1 with TRBJ1-4; the table's D call, TRBD1, has no DNA check behind it. TRBV21-1 is deemed a pseudogene. The length of the CDR3 is 16 residues. CDR3 in DNA: TGTGCCAGCAGAATCCCGGGACAGCAAGATAATGAAAAACTGTTTTTT. Amino acids: CASRIPGQQDNEKLFF.

This clone was seen more than once but under ten times. The chain carries TRBV18 and TRBJ2-6, with D perhaps TRBD1 (6 bases). V was pared by 3 bases and J by 0 bases, with 12 bases between. The CDR3 loop spans 17 amino acids. The germline V gene has CDR1 KGHSH and CDR2 LQKENI. CDR3 amino acids: CASSPSTGNSGANVLTF. The CDR3 DNA follows: TGTGCCAGCTCACCGTCAACAGGGAACTCTGGGGCCAACGTCCTGACTTTC.

In DNA, the CDR3 is TGTGCCAGCAGTGAAGTACTGGGCAGGGGCTATGGCTACACCTTC. The encoded protein is CASSEVLGRGYGYTF. This chain links TRBV6-1 with TRBJ1-2, with a possible D match to TRBD1 (6 bases). Trimming shortened V by 1 base and J by 4 bases, and 13 bases separated the two germline ends. The CDR3 runs 15 residues. Germline V lookup: CDR1 MNHNS, CDR2 SASEGT.

The V gene is TRBV5-6, the J gene TRBJ2-7, with D unclear. The germline V gene has CDR1 SGHDT and CDR2 YYEEEE. Trimming left V 2 bases short and J 5 bases short, with 8 bases between. The CDR3 is 12 amino acids. CDR3 in amino acids: CASSFQRDEQYF. The DNA of the CDR3 is TGTGCCAGCAGCTTCCAGCGCGACGAGCAGTACTTC.